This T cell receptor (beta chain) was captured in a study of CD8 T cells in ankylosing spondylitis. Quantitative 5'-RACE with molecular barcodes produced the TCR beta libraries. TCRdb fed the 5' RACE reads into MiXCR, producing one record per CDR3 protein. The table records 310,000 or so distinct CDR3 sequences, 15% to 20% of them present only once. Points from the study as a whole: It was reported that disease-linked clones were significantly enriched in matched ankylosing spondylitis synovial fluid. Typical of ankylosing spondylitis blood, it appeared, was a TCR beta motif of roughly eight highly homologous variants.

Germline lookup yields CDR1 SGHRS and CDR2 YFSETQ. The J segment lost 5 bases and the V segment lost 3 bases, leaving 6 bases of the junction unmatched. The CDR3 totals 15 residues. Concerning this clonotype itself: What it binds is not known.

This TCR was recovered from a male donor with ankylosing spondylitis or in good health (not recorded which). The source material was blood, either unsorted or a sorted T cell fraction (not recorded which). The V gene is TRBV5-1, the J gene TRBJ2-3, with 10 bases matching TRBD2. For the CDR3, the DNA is TGCGCCAGCAGCTCAGGACTAGCGGAAAAAGATACGCAGTATTTT. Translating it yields CASSSGLAEKDTQYF.